This entry describes one TCR beta chain. No antigen is known for it. Both TCR beta VDJ combination and CDR3 sequence profiling were carried out. Genomic DNA was the template for this profiling. TCRdb re-derived calls from the reads in MiXCR, one entry per CDR3 protein. Among 190,000 or so distinct CDR3 sequences listed, approximately 60% were seen once. This CDR3 is built from 13 residues. CDR1 is SQVTM, CDR2 ANQGSEA, per germline. Trimming pared 7 bases from V and 2 bases from J, leaving 14 bases between. This entry comes from a study of CD8+CD57+ T cells in acquired aplastic anemia. About the research overall: When averaged, DNA from sorted CD4+ and CD8+ cells came to 3 to 3.5 ug. As sequenced from healthy donors, CD4+ cells averaged roughly 10 million reads. Regarding the study as a whole: Patients and controls shared some 30 CD8+ CDR3 sequences.

The rearrangement joins TRBV29-1 to TRBJ1-1; D unclear. Sequencing was done on a sample of sorted CD4+, CD8+, or CD8+CD57+ T cells (not recorded which) from PBMCs. This TCR derives from a human donor in good health. CDR3 nucleotides: TGCAGCGCCCGAGCGGCCGGCAACACTGAAGCTTTCTTT. As protein: CSARAAGNTEAFF. Complete variable domain (other parts from reference TRBV29-1 and TRBJ1-1): SAVISQKPSRDICQRGTSLTIQCQVDSQVTMMFWYRQQPGQSLTLIATANQGSEATYESGFVIDKFPISRPNLTFSTLTVSNMSPEDSSIYLCSARAAGNTEAFFGQGTRLTVV.